Sequencing of this T cell receptor (beta chain) was carried out in a study of T cell responses to AZD1222 COVID-19 vaccine. To note about this clone: The antigen is not known.

Libraries were prepared by immunoSEQ multiplex PCR; TCRdb keeps only in-frame clonotypes and omits some of them. The table shows about 130,000 clones, with 90% occurring only once. The V end was cut by 4 bases, the J end by 1 base, with 8 bases between. The CDR3 has 14 amino acids. Germline CDR1 reads SEHNR; CDR2 reads FQNEAQ (reference sequence). Study findings and constraints: Breadth and depth of Spike-specific TCRs rose after two AZD1222 doses. CD4 TCRs covered the whole spike, strongest at regions 160-218 and 743-854. Mostly white British, mostly female donors; authors suggested clonal diversity may be underestimated. Just a handful of people given AZD1222 tested seropositive at baseline.

The TCR was taken from an adult in good health. This chain links TRBV7-9 with TRBJ1-3; no clear D gene. This material consisted of peripheral blood, taken on day 0 of AZD1222 vaccination. CDR3 amino acids: CASSSLRSGNTIYF. The CDR3 DNA is TGTGCCAGCAGCTCCTTAAGATCTGGAAACACCATATATTTT.